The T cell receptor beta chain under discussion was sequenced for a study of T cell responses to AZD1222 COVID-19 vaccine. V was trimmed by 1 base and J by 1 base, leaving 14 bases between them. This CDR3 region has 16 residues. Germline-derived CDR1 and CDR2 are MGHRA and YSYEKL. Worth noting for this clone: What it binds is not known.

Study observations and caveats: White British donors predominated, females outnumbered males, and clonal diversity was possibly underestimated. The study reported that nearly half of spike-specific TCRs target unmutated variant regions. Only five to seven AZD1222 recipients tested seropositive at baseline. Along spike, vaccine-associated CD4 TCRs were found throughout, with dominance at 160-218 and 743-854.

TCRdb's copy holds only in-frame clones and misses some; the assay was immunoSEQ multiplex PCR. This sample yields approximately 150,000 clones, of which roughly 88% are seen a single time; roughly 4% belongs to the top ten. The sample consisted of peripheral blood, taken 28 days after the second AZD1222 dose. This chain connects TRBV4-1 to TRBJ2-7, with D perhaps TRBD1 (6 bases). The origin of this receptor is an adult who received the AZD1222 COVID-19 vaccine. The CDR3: CASSQGIAGVSYEQYF. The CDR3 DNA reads TGCGCCAGCAGCCAAGGTATAGCAGGGGTTTCCTACGAGCAGTACTTC.